The next 12 T cell receptor beta chains were all read from a single sample in a study of T cell repertoires in cytomegalovirus infection. MiXCR, run by TCRdb on the reads, gives a single entry per CDR3 protein. The sample holds approximately 120,000 distinct CDR3 sequences; 29% are singletons and the top ten take about 81%. These receptors have no known antigen. The source material was CD8+ T cells from cultured PBMCs, sampled from culture after CMV antigen stimulation. These receptors were taken from a human donor in good health (CMV status not recorded). Some clones in this sample may be carry-over from other donors' samples.

The chain links TRBV27 to TRBJ2-2; D unclear. The CDR3 extends over 11 amino acids. Germline V gene lookup returns CDR1 MNHEY and CDR2 SMNVEV (reference sequence). Trimming removed 6 bases from V and 8 bases from J, with 7 bases in between. The CDR3 loop reads CASRKRGELFF. CDR3 sequence (DNA): TGTGCCAGCAGGAAGAGGGGGGAGCTGTTTTTT.

This clonotype was counted between two and nine times. This chain joins TRBV6-2 or TRBV6-3 and TRBJ1-1, with D unresolved. This CDR3 contains 15 residues. The V end was cut by 4 bases, the J end by 3 bases, with 15 bases between. Germline V gene lookup returns CDR1 MNHEY and CDR2 SVGEGT. The CDR3, as DNA: TGTGCCAGCAGTTCCACTTTCAGAGAGGACACTGAAGCTTTCTTT. Encoded protein: CASSSTFREDTEAFF.

The chain couples TRBV20-1 to TRBJ2-2; the match to TRBD2 covers 14 bases. The germline V gene has CDR1 DFQATT and CDR2 SNEGSKA (reference sequence). Trimming at V came to 1 base and at J to 3 bases, leaving 4 bases not matched to a gene. The CDR3 is 17 residues long. The CDR3 spells CSARGLGLAGDTGELFF. The CDR3 DNA is TGCAGTGCTAGAGGGCTGGGACTAGCGGGGGACACCGGGGAGCTGTTTTTT.

This clonotype showed up many times. The chain links TRBV7-2 to TRBJ2-7; D is tentatively TRBD1 or TRBD2 (5 bases each). V dropped 4 bases and J dropped 2 bases, with 9 bases sitting between them. In germline, CDR1 is SGHTA, CDR2 FQGNSA. The CDR3 is 13 amino acids. CDR3 coding DNA: TGTGCCAGCAGCTGGGGACGGGCCTACGAGCAGTACTTC. The encoded protein is CASSWGRAYEQYF.

This clonotype was detected a few times. CDR3 sequence reads: CASSPPASETQYF. In DNA, the CDR3 is TGTGCCAGCAGCCCCCCAGCGAGTGAGACCCAGTACTTC. The chain uses TRBV7-3 and TRBJ2-5; unclear D gene. The CDR3 totals 13 residues. Germline lookup yields CDR1 SGHTA and CDR2 FQGTGA. V gave up 5 bases and J gave up 5 bases, with 12 bases separating them.

The V gene is TRBV4-1, the J gene TRBJ1-3, with D possibly TRBD1 on 6 matching bases. CDR1 and CDR2 from the germline V gene are MGHRA and YSYEKL. V lost 1 base to trimming and J lost 4 bases, with 11 bases between them. The CDR3 has 15 residues. For the CDR3, the DNA is TGCGCCAGCAGCCAAGTGGCGGGGGCCGGAAACACCATATATTTT. Amino acid sequence: CASSQVAGAGNTIYF.

A note on this clonotype: Without the conserved terminal phenylalanine or tryptophan, this CDR3 likely stems from a read error. The chain couples TRBV5-3 to TRBJ2-1, with TRBD2 matching 8 bases. TRBV5-3 qualifies as an ORF whose function is uncertain. The CDR3 is made up of 15 amino acids. The CDR3 DNA sequence: TGTGCCAGCAGCTCTACGGGGGGGTCCTACAATGAGCAGTTCATC. Translated, it gives CASSSTGGSYNEQFI.

The chain couples TRBV7-6 to TRBJ1-1; D perhaps matches TRBD1 (5 bases). The CDR3 spans 14 residues. V shed 4 bases and J shed 9 bases, with 18 bases lying between them. Germline-derived CDR1 and CDR2 are SGHVS and FNYEAQ. The CDR3 here is CASSSTLNRTKAFF. The DNA of the CDR3 is TGTGCCAGCAGCTCCACCCTTAACAGGACTAAAGCTTTCTTT.

This clonotype showed up many times. The chain links TRBV2 to TRBJ1-2; the match to TRBD1 covers 7 bases. The ends lost 4 bases at V and 3 bases at J; junction bases unmatched: 5. This CDR3 is 14 amino acids long. Germline assignment: CDR1 SNHLY and CDR2 FYNNEI. The CDR3 region is CASSVGQGDYGYTF. For the CDR3, the DNA is TGTGCCAGCAGTGTGGGGCAGGGGGACTATGGCTACACCTTC.

This clonotype was counted at least ten times. The chain joins TRBV4-2 to TRBJ1-3; D gene uncertain. Germline CDR1 and CDR2: LGHNA and YNFKEQ. CDR3 length: 16 amino acids. V lost 0 bases to trimming and J lost 2 bases, with 11 bases between them. CDR3 residues: CASSQDWSQTGNTIYF. In DNA, the CDR3 is TGTGCCAGCAGCCAAGATTGGTCTCAGACTGGAAACACCATATATTTT.

This clonotype has more than one count but fewer than ten. The gene calls are TRBV11-1 and TRBJ1-2; tentative D call: TRBD1 (6 bases). Trimming pared 2 bases from V and 8 bases from J, leaving 12 bases between. Per the germline V gene, CDR1 is SGHAT and CDR2 is FQDESV (reference sequence). The CDR3 consists of 13 residues. CDR3 bases: TGTGCCAGCAGCTTATACAGGGCTGACGGCTACACCTTC. Its protein is CASSLYRADGYTF.

This clonotype showed up just once. Germline and junction disagree at one end, which may indicate a read error. This chain connects TRBV20-1 to TRBJ2-7; maybe TRBD1 (5 bases). The germline gives CDR1 DFQATT, CDR2 SNEGSKA (reference sequence). This CDR3 has 11 amino acids. The CDR3 DNA reads as TGCAGTGCTCGAGACAGCTACGAGCAGTACTTC. This gives the protein CSARDSYEQYF.